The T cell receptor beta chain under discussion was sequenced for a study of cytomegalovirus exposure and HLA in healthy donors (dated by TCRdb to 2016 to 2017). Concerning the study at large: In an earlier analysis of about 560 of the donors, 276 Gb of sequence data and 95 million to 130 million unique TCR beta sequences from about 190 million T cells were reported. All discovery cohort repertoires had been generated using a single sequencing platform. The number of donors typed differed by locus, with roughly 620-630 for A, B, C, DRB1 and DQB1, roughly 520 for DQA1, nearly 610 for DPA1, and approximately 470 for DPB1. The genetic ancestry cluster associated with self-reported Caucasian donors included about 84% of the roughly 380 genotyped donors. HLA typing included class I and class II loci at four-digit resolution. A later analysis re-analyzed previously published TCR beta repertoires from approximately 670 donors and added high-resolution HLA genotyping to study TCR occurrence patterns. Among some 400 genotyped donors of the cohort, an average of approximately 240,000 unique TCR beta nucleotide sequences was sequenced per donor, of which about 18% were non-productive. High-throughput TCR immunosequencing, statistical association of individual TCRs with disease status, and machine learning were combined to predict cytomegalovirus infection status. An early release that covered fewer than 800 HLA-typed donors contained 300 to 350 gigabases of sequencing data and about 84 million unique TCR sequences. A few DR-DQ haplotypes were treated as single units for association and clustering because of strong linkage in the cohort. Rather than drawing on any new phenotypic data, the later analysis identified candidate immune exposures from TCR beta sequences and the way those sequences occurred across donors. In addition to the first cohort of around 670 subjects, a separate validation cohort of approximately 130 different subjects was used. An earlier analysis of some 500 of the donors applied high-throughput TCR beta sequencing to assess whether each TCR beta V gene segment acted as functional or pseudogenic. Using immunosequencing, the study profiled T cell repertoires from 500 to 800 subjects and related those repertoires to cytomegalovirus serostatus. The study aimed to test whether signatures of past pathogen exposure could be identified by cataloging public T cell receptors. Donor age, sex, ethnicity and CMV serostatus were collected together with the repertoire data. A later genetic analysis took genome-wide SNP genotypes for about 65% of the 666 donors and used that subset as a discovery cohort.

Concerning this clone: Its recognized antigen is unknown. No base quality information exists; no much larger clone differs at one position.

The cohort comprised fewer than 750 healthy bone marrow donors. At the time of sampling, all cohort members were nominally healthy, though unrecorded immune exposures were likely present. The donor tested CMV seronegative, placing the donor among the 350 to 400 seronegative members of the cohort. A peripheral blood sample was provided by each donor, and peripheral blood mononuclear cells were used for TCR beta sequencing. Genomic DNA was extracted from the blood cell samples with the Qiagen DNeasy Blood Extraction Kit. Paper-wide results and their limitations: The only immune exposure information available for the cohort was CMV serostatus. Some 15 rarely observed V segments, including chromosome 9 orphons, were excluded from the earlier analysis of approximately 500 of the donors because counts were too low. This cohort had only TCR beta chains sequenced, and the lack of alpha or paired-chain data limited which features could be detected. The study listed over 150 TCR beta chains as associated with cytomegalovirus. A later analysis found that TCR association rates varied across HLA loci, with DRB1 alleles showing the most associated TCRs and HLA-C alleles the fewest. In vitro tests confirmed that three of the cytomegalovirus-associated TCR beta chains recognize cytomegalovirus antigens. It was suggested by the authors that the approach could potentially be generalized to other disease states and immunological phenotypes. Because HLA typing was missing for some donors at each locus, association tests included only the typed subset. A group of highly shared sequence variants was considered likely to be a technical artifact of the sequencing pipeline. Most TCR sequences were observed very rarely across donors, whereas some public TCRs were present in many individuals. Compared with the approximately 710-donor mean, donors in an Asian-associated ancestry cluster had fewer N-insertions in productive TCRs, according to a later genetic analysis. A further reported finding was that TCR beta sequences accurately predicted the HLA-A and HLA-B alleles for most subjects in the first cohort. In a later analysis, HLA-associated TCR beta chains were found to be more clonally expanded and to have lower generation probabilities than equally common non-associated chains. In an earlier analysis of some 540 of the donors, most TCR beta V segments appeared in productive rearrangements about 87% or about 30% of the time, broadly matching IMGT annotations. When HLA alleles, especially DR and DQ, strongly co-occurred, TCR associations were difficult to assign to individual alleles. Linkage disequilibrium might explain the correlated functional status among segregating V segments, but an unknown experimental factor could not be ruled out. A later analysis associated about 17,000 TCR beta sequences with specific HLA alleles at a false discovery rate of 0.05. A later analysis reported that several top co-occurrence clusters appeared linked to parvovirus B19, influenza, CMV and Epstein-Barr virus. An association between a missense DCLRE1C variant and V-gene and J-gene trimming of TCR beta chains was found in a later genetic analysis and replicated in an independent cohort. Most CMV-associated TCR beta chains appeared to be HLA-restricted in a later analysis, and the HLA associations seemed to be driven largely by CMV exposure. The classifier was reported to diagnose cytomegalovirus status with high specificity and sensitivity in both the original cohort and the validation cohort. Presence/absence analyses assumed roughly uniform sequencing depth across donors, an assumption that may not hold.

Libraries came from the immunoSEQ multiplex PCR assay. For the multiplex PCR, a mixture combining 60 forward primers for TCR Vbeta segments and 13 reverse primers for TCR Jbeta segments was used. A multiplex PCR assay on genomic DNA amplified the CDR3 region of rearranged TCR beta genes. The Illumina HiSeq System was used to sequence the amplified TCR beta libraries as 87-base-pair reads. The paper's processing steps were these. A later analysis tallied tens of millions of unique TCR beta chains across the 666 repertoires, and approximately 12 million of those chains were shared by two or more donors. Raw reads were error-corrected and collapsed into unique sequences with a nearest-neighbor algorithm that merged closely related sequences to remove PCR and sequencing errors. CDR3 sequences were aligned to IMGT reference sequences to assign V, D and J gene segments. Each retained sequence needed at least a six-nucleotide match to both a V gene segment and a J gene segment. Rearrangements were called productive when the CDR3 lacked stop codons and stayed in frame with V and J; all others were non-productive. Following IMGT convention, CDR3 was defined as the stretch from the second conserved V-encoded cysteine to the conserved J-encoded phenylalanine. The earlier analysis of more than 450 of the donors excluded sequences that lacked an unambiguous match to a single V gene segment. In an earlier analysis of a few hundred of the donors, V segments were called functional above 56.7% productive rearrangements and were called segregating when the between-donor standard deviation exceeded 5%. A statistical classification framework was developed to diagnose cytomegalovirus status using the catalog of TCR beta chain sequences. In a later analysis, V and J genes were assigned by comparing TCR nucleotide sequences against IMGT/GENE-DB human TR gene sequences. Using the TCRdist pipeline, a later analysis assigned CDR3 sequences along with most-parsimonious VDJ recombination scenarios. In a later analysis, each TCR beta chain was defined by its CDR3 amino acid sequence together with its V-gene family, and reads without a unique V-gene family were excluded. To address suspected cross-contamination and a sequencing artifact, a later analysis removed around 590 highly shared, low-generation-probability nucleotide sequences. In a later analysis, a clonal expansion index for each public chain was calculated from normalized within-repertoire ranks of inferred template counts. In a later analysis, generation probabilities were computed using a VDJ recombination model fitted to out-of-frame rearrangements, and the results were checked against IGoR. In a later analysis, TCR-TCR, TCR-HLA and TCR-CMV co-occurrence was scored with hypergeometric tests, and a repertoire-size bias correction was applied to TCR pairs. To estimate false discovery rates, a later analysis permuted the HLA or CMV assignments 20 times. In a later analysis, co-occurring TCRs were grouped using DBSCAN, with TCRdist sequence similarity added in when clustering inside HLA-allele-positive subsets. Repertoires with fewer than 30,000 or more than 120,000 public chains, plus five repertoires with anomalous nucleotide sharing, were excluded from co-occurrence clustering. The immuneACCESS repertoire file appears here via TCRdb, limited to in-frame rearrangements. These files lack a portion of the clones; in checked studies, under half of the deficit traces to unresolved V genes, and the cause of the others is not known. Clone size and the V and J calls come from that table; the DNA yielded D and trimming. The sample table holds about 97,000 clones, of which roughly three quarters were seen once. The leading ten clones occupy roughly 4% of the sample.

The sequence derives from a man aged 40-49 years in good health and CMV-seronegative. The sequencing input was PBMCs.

The CDR3 here reads CASSLLKGDTEAFF. The DNA is TGTGCCAGCTCACTACTCAAGGGGGACACTGAAGCTTTCTTT. The sequence is built from TRBV18 and TRBJ1-1; perhaps TRBD1 is the D gene, with 6 bases matching. V drops 4 bases and J drops 3 bases, leaving 12 bases in between. Via the germline V gene, CDR1 is KGHSH and CDR2 LQKENI. The CDR3 holds 14 amino acids from the cysteine to the phenylalanine. Only CDR3 DNA remains: 42 bases, in frame from the first base.